Following are 13 T cell receptor beta chains from one sample sequenced in a study of T cell responses to AZD1222 COVID-19 vaccine. TCRdb's copy holds only in-frame clones and misses some; the assay was immunoSEQ multiplex PCR. Altogether 100,000 to 150,000 clones are present, 90% being singletons, with the ten largest covering less than 9%. Sequences were derived from peripheral blood, sampled on day 0 of AZD1222 vaccination. These receptor sequences come from an adult in good health.

This clone appeared a single time. The chain carries TRBV29-1 and TRBJ2-7, with D hard to call. The CDR3 covers 13 residues. Germline V CDR1 and CDR2: SQVTM, ANQGSEA. Between the trimmed V and J ends, which lost 1 base and 4 bases, there was a span of 11 bases. The CDR3 is CSVEGTADYEQYF. CDR3 in DNA: TGCAGCGTTGAAGGCACTGCAGATTACGAGCAGTACTTC.

The chain is built from TRBV5-1 and TRBJ1-5, with TRBD1 identical over 12 bases. CDR3 size: 16 residues. Germline CDR1 SGHRS, CDR2 YFSETQ. The V segment lost 4 bases and the J segment 6 bases; nucleotides outside the gene matches: 8. CDR3 region: CASSAGTGGLVQPQHF. The CDR3 DNA is TGCGCCAGCAGCGCCGGGACAGGGGGCTTGGTTCAGCCCCAGCATTTT.

The chain combines TRBV5-1 with TRBJ1-1; D not certain. V lost 4 bases and J lost 1, with 14 bases in between. Germline V gives CDR1 SGHRS, CDR2 YFSETQ. This CDR3 is 15 amino acids long. The CDR3 region is CASSPGFSTNTEAFF. CDR3 nucleotides: TGCGCCAGCAGCCCGGGGTTCTCTACGAACACTGAAGCTTTCTTT.

The genes are TRBV19 and TRBJ2-7; perhaps TRBD1 as D (6 bases). The CDR3 has 15 residues. From germline, CDR1 is LNHDA and CDR2 SQIVND (reference sequence). The V gene lost 5 bases and the J gene lost 2 bases, with 16 bases spanning the gap. Written as DNA, the CDR3 is TGTGCCAGTAGTTTTCCCGGGGCAGGGGCCTACGAGCAGTACTTC. It codes for CASSFPGAGAYEQYF.

This chain uses TRBV2 with TRBJ2-3; tentatively, D is TRBD2 (6 bases). CDR3 size: 13 residues. Trimming stripped 7 bases from V and 5 bases from J, with 13 bases between. CDR1 is SNHLY, CDR2 FYNNEI, per germline. CDR3: CASTQSGGDTQYF. The CDR3 DNA reads as TGTGCCAGCACTCAGTCCGGGGGAGATACGCAGTATTTT.

J is TRBJ1-6 and V is TRBV6-5; D may be TRBD1 (6 bases). Germline CDR1 MNHEY, CDR2 SVGAGI. V lost 2 bases and J 7 bases, leaving 12 bases between the germline ends. CDR3 length: 15 amino acids. For the CDR3, the DNA is TGTGCCAGCAGTTACGGGTGGCAGGGGAATTCACCCCTCCACTTT. This codes for CASSYGWQGNSPLHF.

The chain joins TRBV7-2 to TRBJ1-5; D ambiguous. Germline V gene sequence: CDR1 SGHTA, CDR2 FQGNSA. Trimming took off 1 base at V and 6 bases at J, with 13 bases between the two ends. This CDR3 region has 15 residues. The chain's CDR3 is CASSLGAGMGQPQHF. The CDR3 DNA is TGTGCCAGCAGCTTAGGGGCGGGGATGGGTCAGCCCCAGCATTTT. Complete variable domain (other parts from reference TRBV7-2 and TRBJ1-5): GAGVSQSPSNKVTEKGKDVELRCDPISGHTALYWYRQSLGQGLEFLIYFQGNSAPDKSGLPSDRFSAERTGGSVSTLTIQRTQQEDSAVYLCASSLGAGMGQPQHFGDGTRLSIL.

The CDR3 sequence: CASSPVTGGLGYNSPLHF. The CDR3, as DNA: TGTGCCAGCAGCCCAGTGACAGGGGGCTTGGGCTATAATTCACCCCTCCACTTT. The J gene is TRBJ1-6, the V gene TRBV7-8; 10 bases fit TRBD1. The V and J ends lost 5 bases and 3 bases, in that order; junction bases with no gene match: 10. The CDR3 is made up of 18 amino acids. The germline V gene has CDR1 SGHVS and CDR2 FQNEAQ.

The table lists this clone with a count of one. The chain is built from TRBV7-2 and TRBJ1-4; TRBD1 is a possible D gene (6 bases). Trimming stripped 2 bases from V and 7 bases from J, with 14 bases between. Germline loops: CDR1 SGHTA, CDR2 FQGNSA. The CDR3 has 15 amino acids. The CDR3 sequence is CASSLNQGPGEKLFF. DNA for the CDR3: TGTGCCAGCAGCTTAAATCAGGGGCCCGGTGAAAAACTGTTTTTT. The whole variable domain, filled in from reference TRBV7-2 and TRBJ1-4, reads GAGVSQSPSNKVTEKGKDVELRCDPISGHTALYWYRQSLGQGLEFLIYFQGNSAPDKSGLPSDRFSAERTGGSVSTLTIQRTQQEDSAVYLCASSLNQGPGEKLFFGSGTQLSVL.

The chain joins TRBV6-2 or TRBV6-3 to TRBJ1-2; D gene ambiguous. The CDR3 has 12 residues. Germline CDR1 MNHEY, CDR2 SVGEGT. The ends were cut back, 2 bases at V and 4 bases at J, with 5 bases in the middle. CDR3 loop: CASSYRVYGYTF. The CDR3 DNA reads TGTGCCAGCAGTTACCGGGTCTATGGCTACACCTTC.

This sequence joins TRBV2 and TRBJ2-6, with D possibly TRBD2 on 7 matching bases. Germline V gene sequence: CDR1 SNHLY, CDR2 FYNNEI. V lost 6 bases, J lost 0 bases, and 21 bases lay in between. CDR3 length: 19 residues. CDR3 sequence: CASSGGRRTVNSGANVLTF. CDR3 sequence (DNA): TGTGCCAGCAGCGGGGGGCGTAGGACGGTGAACTCTGGGGCCAACGTCCTGACTTTC.

The CDR3 bases are TGTGCCAGCAGCCAACATGAGAGGTCCATTCAGTACTTC. It yields the protein CASSQHERSIQYF. This rearrangement joins TRBV3-1 (or the pseudogene TRBV3-2) to TRBJ2-4; no clear D. The V and J ends lost 2 bases and 9 bases respectively, with 11 bases between them. Germline V CDR1 and CDR2: LGHDT, YNNKEL (reference sequence). The CDR3 spans 13 residues.

The chain uses TRBV9 and TRBJ2-6; TRBD1 might be the D (7 bases). The CDR3 loop spans 18 amino acids. The germline V and J ends were trimmed by 4 bases and 0 bases, with 17 bases remaining between them. Germline V CDR1 and CDR2: SGDLS, YYNGEE. CDR3 DNA: TGTGCCAGCAGCCAAGCGAGGCAGGGGGGCTCTGGGGCCAACGTCCTGACTTTC. Translating it yields CASSQARQGGSGANVLTF.